This T cell receptor (beta chain) was retrieved from a study of blood T cell repertoires in COVID-19. Germline CDR1 reads KGHDR; CDR2 reads SFDVKD. The CDR3 has 17 amino acids. V was clipped by 2 bases and J by 2 bases; unmatched bases: 9. In its sample, this clone was seen once. The data were produced by immunoSEQ multiplex PCR, yet TCRdb's version contains in-frame clones alone and is incomplete. Of under 250,000 clones in the sample, just over 85% were seen once. This chain links TRBV24-1 with TRBJ2-3; 7 bases fit TRBD2. The sequenced sample was peripheral blood. This sequence was found in a man over 45 with COVID-19, enrolled during active disease. As DNA, the CDR3 is TGTGCCACCAGTGATTCCCCGGGGGGAGGCTTCACAGATACGCAGTATTTT. The encoded protein is CATSDSPGGGFTDTQYF.